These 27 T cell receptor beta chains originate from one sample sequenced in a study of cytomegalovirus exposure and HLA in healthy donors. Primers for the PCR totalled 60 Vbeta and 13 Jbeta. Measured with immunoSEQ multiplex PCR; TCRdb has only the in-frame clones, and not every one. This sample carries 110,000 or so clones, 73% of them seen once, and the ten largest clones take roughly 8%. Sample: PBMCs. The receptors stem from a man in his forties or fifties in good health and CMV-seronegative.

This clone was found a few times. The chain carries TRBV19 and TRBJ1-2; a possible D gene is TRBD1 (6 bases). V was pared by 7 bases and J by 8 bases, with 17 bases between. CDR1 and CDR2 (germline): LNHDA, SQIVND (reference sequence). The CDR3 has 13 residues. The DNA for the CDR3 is TGTGCCAGTAACCCACAGGGCCCGCGAGGCTACACCTTC. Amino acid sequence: CASNPQGPRGYTF.

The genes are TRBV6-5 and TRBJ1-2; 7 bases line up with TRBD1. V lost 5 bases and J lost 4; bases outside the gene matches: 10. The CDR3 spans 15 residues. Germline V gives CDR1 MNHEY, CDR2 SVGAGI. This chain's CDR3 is CASSRAGQEFYGYTF. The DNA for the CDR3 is TGTGCCAGCAGTCGCGCTGGACAGGAGTTCTATGGCTACACCTTC.

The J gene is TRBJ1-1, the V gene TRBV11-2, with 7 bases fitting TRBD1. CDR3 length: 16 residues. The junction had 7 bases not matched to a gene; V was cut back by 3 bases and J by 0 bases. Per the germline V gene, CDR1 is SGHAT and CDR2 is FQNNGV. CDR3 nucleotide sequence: TGTGCCAGCAGCTTTACAGGGGTGGGGGTGAACACTGAAGCTTTCTTT. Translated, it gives CASSFTGVGVNTEAFF.

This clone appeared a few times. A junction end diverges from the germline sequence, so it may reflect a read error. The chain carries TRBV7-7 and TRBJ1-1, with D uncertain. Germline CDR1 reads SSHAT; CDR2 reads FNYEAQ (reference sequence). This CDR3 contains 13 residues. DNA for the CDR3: TGTGCTAGCAGCTTGCGGGCGAACACTGAAGCTTTCTTT. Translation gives CASSLRANTEAFF.

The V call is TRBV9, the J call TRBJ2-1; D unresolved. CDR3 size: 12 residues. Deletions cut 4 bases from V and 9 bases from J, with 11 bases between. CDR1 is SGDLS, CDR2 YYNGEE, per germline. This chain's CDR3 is CASSQLVAEQFF. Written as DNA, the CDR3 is TGTGCCAGCAGCCAGCTTGTAGCTGAGCAGTTCTTC.

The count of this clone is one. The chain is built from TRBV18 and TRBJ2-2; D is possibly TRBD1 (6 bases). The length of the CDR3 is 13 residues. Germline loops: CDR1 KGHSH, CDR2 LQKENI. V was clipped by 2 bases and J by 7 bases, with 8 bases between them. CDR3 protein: CASSPRDNGELFF. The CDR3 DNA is TGTGCCAGCTCACCAAGGGACAACGGGGAGCTGTTTTTT.

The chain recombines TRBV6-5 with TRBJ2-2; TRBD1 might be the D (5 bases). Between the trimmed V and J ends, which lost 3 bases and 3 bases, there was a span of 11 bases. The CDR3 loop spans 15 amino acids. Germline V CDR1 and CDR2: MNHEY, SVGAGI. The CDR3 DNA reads TGTGCCAGCAGTTATCAGGGTACTTACACCGGGGAGCTGTTTTTT. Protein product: CASSYQGTYTGELFF.

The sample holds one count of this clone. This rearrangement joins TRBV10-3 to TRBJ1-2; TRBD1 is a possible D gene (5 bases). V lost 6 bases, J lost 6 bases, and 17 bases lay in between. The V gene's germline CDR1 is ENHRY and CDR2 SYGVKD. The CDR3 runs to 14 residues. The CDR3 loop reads CAIRNGGNRDGYTF. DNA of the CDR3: TGTGCCATCAGGAATGGGGGGAACCGGGATGGCTACACCTTC.

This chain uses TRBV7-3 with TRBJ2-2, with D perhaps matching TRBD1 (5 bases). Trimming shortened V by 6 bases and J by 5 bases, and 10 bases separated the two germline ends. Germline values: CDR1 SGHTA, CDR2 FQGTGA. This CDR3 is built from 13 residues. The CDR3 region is CASRPSGTGELFF. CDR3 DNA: TGTGCCAGCAGGCCCTCAGGGACCGGGGAGCTGTTTTTT. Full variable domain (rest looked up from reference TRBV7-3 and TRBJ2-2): GAGVSQTPSNKVTEKGKYVELRCDPISGHTALYWYRQSLGQGPEFLIYFQGTGAADDSGLPNDRFFAVRPEGSVSTLKIQRTERGDSAVYLCASRPSGTGELFFGEGSRLTVL.

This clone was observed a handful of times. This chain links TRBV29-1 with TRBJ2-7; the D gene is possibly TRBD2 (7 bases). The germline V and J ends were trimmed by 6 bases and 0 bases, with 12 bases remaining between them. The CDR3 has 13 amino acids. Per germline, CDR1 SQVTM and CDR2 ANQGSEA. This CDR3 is CSVLGGASYEQYF. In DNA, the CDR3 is TGCAGCGTGCTTGGGGGGGCCTCCTACGAGCAGTACTTC.

CDR3: CASSQGGPDTQYF. CDR3 sequence (DNA): TGCGCCAGCAGCCAGGGGGGTCCAGATACGCAGTATTTT. The rearrangement uses TRBV5-1 and TRBJ2-3, with a weak D call TRBD1 (7 bases). The CDR3 is 13 residues long. Germline values: CDR1 SGHRS, CDR2 YFSETQ. V was cut by 4 bases and J by 4 bases, with 10 bases left in between.

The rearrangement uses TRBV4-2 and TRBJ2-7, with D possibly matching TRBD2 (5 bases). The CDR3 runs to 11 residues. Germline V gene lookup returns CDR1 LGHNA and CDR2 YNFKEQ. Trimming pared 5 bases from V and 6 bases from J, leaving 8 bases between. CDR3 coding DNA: TGTGCCAGCAGCGAGGGTTTCGAGCAGTACTTC. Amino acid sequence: CASSEGFEQYF.

The CDR3 DNA reads as TGTGCCAGCTCACCAAGTACGGTCACCGGGGAGCTGTTTTTT. Its translation is CASSPSTVTGELFF. The J gene is TRBJ2-2, the V gene TRBV18; D ambiguous. CDR1 is KGHSH and CDR2 is LQKENI in the germline V gene. V lost 2 bases, J lost 4 bases, and 8 bases lay in between. The CDR3 length is 14 residues.

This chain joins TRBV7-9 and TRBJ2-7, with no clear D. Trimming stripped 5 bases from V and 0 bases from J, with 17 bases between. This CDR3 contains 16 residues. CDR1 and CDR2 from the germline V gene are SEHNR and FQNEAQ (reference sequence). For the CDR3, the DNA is TGTGCCAGCAGCGGCGGCAGTCTACGGCTCTCCTACGAGCAGTACTTC. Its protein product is CASSGGSLRLSYEQYF.

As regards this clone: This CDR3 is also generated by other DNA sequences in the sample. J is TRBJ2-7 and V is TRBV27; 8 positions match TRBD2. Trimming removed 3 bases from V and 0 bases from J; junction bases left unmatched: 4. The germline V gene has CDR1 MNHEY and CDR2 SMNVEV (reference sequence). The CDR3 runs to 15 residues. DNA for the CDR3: TGTGCCAGCAGTTTTGGACTAGCAAGCTCCTACGAGCAGTACTTC. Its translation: CASSFGLASSYEQYF.

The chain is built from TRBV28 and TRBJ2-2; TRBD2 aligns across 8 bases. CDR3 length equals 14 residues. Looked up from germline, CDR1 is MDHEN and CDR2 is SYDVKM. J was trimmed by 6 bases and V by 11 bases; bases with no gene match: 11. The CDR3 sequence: CASQSGGHAGELFF. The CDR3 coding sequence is TGTGCCTCCCAATCGGGGGGGCATGCCGGGGAGCTGTTTTTT.

CDR3 amino acids: CASSLPGGEQYF. The CDR3 bases are TGTGCCAGCAGCTTACCCGGGGGCGAGCAGTACTTC. V usage is TRBV7-9 and J usage is TRBJ2-7, with D perhaps matching TRBD2 (6 bases). This CDR3 contains 12 residues. Between the trimmed V and J ends, which lost 2 bases and 6 bases, there was a span of 8 bases. CDR1 is SEHNR and CDR2 is FQNEAQ in the germline V gene (reference sequence).

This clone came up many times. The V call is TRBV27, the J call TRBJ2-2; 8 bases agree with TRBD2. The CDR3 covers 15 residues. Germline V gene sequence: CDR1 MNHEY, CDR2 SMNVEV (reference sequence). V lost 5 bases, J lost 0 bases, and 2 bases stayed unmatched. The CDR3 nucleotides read TGTGCCAGCAGTCTACTAGCGGCGAACACCGGGGAGCTGTTTTTT. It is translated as CASSLLAANTGELFF.

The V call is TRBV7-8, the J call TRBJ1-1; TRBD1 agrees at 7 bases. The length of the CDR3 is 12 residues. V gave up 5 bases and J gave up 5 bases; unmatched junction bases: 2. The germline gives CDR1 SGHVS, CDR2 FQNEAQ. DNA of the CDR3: TGTGCCAGCAGCATACAGGGGACTGAAGCTTTCTTT. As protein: CASSIQGTEAFF.

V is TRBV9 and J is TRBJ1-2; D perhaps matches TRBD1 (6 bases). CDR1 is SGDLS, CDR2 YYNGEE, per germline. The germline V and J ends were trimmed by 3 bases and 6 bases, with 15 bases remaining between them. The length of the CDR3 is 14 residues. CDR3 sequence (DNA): TGTGCCAGCAGCGGACTCTCCAACAGGGATGGCTACACCTTC. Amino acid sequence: CASSGLSNRDGYTF.

The CDR3 sequence is CASSGRGRGADTQYF. The DNA of the CDR3 is TGTGCCAGCAGTGGCAGGGGGCGAGGGGCGGATACGCAGTATTTT. This sequence joins TRBV6-6 and TRBJ2-3; 8 positions agree with TRBD1. The CDR3 consists of 15 residues. V shed 5 bases and J 6 bases; nucleotides not matched to a gene: 10. Germline CDR1 and CDR2: MNHNY and SVGAGI (reference sequence).

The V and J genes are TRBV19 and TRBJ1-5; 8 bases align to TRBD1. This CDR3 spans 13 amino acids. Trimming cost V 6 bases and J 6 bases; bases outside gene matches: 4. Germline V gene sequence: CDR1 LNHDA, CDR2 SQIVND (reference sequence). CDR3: CASRGQGSQPQHF. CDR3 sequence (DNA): TGTGCCAGTAGAGGACAGGGAAGTCAGCCCCAGCATTTT.

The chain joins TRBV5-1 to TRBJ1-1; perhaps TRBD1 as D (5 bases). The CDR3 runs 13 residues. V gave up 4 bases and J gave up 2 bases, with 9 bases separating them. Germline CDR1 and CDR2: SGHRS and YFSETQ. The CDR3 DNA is TGCGCCAGCAGCCCCCAGGGTAACACTGAAGCTTTCTTT. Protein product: CASSPQGNTEAFF.

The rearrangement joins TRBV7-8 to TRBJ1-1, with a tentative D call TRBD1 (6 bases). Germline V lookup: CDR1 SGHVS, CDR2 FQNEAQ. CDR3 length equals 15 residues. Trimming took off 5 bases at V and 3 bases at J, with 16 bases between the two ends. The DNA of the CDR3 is TGTGCCAGCAGCAAAGGGGGTAACAGAGACACTGAAGCTTTCTTT. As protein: CASSKGGNRDTEAFF.

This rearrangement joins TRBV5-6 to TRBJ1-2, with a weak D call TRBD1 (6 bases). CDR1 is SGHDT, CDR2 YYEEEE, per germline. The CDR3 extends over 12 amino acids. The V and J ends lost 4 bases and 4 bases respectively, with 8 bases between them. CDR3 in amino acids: CASSPDSYGYTF. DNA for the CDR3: TGTGCCAGCAGCCCGGACAGCTATGGCTACACCTTC.

The DNA of the CDR3 is TGTGCCAGCAGCCAGGGGGGAGTATCCTACGAGCAGTACTTC. Its translation: CASSQGGVSYEQYF. This rearrangement joins TRBV7-3 to TRBJ2-7; a possible D gene is TRBD1 (7 bases). V lost 5 bases to trimming and J lost 1 base, with 12 bases between them. This CDR3 spans 14 amino acids. The germline CDR1 and CDR2 sequences are SGHTA and FQGTGA.

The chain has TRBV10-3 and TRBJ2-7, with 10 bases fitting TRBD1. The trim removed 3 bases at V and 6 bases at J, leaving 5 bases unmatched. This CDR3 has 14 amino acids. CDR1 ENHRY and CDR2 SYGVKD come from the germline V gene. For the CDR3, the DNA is TGTGCCATCAGTGAACCGGGACAGGGGACCGAGCAGTACTTC. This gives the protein CAISEPGQGTEQYF.